This T cell receptor beta chain was identified during a study of radiotherapy plus CTLA-4 blockade in lung cancer. Study as a whole: In about 20% of patients, objective responses were seen; around 31% had disease control.

The count of this clone is one. Its antigen is not known. Study results and caveats: Blood TCR clones of tumor origin expanded after radiotherapy plus ipilimumab.

The germline V gene encodes CDR1 DFQATT and CDR2 SNEGSKA (reference sequence). V lost 3 bases, J lost 4 bases, and 6 bases lay in between. The CDR3 runs 11 residues. Some clones are missing from TCRdb's copy, which holds only in-frame ones; the method was immunoSEQ multiplex PCR. Of approximately 78,000 clones listed, roughly three quarters are singletons. Those patients who had chemo-refractory metastatic non-small-cell lung cancer were given focal radiation along with CTLA-4 blockade through ipilimumab. This rearrangement joins TRBV20-1 to TRBJ2-5; no clear D. The specimen comprised peripheral blood, sampled from a patient treated with radiotherapy plus ipilimumab. The clonotype originates from a human donor with non-small cell lung cancer who had a complete response to radiotherapy plus ipilimumab. CDR3 region: CSASWGETQYF. Written as DNA, the CDR3 is TGCAGTGCTAGCTGGGGAGAGACCCAGTACTTC.